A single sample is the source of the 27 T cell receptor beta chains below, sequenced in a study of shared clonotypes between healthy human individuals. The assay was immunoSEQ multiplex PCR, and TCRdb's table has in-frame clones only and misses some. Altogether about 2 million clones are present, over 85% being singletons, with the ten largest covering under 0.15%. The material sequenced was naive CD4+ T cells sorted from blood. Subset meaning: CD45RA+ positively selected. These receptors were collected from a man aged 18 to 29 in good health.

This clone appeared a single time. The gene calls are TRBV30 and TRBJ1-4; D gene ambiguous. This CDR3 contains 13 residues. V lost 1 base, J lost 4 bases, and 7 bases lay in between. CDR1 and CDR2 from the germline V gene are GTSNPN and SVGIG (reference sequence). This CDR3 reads CAWSDFFNEKLFF. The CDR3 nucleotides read TGTGCCTGGAGTGATTTTTTTAATGAAAAACTGTTTTTT.

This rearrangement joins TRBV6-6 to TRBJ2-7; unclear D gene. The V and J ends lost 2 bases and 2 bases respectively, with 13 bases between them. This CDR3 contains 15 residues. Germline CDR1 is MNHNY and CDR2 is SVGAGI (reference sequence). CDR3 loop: CASSYGGLAAYEQYF. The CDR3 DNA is TGTGCCAGCAGTTACGGCGGCCTCGCGGCCTACGAGCAGTACTTC.

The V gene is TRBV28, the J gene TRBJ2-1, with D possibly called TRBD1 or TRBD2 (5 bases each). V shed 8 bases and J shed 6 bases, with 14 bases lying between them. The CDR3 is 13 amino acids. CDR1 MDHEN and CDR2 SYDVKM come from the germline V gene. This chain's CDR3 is CASGIGTPNEQFF. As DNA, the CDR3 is TGTGCCAGCGGAATCGGGACCCCCAATGAGCAGTTCTTC.

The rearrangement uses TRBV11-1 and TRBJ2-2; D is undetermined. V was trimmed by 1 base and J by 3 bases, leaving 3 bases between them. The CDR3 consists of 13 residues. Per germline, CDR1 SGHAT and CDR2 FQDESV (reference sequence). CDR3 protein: CASSLVYTGELFF. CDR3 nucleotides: TGTGCCAGCAGCTTAGTTTACACCGGGGAGCTGTTTTTT.

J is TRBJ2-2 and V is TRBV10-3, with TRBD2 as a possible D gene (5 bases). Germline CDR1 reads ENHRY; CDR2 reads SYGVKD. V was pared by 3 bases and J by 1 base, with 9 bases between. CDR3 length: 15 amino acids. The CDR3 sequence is CAISEAALNTGELFF. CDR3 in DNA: TGTGCCATCAGTGAAGCGGCATTGAACACCGGGGAGCTGTTTTTT.

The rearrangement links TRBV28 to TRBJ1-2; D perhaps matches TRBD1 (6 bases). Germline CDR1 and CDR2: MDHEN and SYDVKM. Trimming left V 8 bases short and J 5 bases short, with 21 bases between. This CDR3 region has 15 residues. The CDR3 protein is CASSLGGRDIYGYTF. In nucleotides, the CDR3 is TGTGCCAGCTCGCTAGGGGGGAGAGATATATATGGCTACACCTTC.

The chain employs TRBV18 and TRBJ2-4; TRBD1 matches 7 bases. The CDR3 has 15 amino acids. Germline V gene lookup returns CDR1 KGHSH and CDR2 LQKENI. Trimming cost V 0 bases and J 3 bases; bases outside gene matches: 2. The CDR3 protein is CASSPPGGIKNIQYF. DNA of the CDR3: TGTGCCAGCTCACCACCAGGGGGCATCAAAAACATTCAGTACTTC. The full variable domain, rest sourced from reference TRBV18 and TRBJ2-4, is NAGVMQNPRHLVRRRGQEARLRCSPMKGHSHVYWYRQLPEEGLKFMVYLQKENIIDESGMPKERFSAEFPKEGPSILRIQQVVRGDSAAYFCASSPPGGIKNIQYFGAGTRLSVL.

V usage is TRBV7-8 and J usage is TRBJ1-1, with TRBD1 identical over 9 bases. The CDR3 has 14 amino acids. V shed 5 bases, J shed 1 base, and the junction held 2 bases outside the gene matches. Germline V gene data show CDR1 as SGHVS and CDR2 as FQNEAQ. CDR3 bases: TGTGCCAGCAGCCCGGACAGGGGGAACACTGAAGCTTTCTTT. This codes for CASSPDRGNTEAFF.

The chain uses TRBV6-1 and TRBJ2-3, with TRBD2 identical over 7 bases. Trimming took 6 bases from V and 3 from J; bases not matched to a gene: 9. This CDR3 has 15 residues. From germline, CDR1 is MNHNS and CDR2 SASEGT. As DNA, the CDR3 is TGTGCCAGCAGCCCCGGGGAGCGGGGAACAGATACGCAGTATTTT. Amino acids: CASSPGERGTDTQYF.

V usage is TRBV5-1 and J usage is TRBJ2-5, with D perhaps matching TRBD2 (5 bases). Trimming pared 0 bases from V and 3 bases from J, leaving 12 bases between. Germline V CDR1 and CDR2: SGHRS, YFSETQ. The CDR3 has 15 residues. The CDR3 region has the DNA TGCGCCAGCAGCTTGGTAACAGCTAGCAAAGAGACCCAGTACTTC. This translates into CASSLVTASKETQYF.

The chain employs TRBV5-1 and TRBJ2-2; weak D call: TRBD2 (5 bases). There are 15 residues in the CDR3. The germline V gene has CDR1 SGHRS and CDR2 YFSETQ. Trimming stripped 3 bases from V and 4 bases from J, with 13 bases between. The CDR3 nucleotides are TGCGCCAGCAGCTACGGAGCCACTAGCACCGGGGAGCTGTTTTTT. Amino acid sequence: CASSYGATSTGELFF.

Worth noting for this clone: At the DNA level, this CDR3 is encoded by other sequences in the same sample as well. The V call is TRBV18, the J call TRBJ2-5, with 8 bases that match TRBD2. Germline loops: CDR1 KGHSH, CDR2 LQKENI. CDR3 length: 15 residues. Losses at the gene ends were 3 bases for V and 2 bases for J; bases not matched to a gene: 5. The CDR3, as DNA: TGTGCCAGCTCACCCCAGCGGGGGACACAAGAGACCCAGTACTTC. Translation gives CASSPQRGTQETQYF.

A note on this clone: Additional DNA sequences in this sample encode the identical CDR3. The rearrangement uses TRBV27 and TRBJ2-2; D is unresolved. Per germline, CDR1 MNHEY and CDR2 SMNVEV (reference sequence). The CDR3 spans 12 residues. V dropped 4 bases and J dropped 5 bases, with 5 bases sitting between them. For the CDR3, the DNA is TGTGCCAGCAGTTACCTAACCGGGGAGCTGTTTTTT. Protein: CASSYLTGELFF.

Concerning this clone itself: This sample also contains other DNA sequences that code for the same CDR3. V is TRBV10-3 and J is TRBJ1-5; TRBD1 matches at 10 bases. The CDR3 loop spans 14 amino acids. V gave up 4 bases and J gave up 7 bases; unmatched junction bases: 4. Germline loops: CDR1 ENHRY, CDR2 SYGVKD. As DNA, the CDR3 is TGTGCCATCAGTGGGGGGACAGGGGACCAGCCCCAGCATTTT. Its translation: CAISGGTGDQPQHF.

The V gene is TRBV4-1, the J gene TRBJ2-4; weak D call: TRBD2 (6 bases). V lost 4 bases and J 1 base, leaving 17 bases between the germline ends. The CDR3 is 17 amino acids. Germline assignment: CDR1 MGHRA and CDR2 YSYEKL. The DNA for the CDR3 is TGCGCCAGCAGCCGCTCGGGACTGGCTAAGGCCAAAAACATTCAGTACTTC. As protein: CASSRSGLAKAKNIQYF.

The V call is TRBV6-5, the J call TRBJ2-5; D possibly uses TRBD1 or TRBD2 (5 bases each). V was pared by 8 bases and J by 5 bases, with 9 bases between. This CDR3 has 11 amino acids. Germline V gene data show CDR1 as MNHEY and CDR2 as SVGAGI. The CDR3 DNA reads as TGTGCCAGCCGGGACGGCGAGACCCAGTACTTC. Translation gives CASRDGETQYF.

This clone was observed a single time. The CDR3 here is CASSGGWQNTEAFF. CDR3 DNA: TGTGCCAGCAGCGGGGGGTGGCAAAACACTGAAGCTTTCTTT. The gene calls are TRBV7-2 and TRBJ1-1, with D possibly being TRBD1 (5 bases). Per the germline V gene, CDR1 is SGHTA and CDR2 is FQGNSA. The CDR3 covers 14 residues. Trimming took off 5 bases at V and 2 bases at J, with 12 bases between the two ends.

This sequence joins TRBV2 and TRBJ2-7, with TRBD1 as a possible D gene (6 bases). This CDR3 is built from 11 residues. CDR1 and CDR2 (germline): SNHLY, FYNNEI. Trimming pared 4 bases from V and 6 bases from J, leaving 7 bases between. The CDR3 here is CASSGTAEQYF. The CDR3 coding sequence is TGTGCCAGCAGTGGGACAGCCGAGCAGTACTTC. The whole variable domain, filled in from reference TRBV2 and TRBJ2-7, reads EPEVTQTPSHQVTQMGQEVILRCVPISNHLYFYWYRQILGQKVEFLVSFYNNEISEKSEIFDDQFSVERPDGSNFTLKIRSTKLEDSAMYFCASSGTAEQYFGPGTRLTVT.

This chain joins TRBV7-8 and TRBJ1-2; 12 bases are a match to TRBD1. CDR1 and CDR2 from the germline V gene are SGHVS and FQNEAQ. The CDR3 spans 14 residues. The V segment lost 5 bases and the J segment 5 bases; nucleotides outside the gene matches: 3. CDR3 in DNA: TGTGCCAGCAGCCAGGGACAGGGGGCATATGGCTACACCTTC. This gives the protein CASSQGQGAYGYTF.

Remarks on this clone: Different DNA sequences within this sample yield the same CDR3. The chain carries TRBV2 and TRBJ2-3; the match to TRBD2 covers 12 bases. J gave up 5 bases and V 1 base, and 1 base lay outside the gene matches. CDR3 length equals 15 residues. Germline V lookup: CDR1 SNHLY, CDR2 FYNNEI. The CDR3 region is CASSEGLAGVDTQYF. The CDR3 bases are TGTGCCAGCAGTGAAGGACTAGCGGGAGTAGATACGCAGTATTTT. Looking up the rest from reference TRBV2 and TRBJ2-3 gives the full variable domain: EPEVTQTPSHQVTQMGQEVILRCVPISNHLYFYWYRQILGQKVEFLVSFYNNEISEKSEIFDDQFSVERPDGSNFTLKIRSTKLEDSAMYFCASSEGLAGVDTQYFGPGTRLTVL.

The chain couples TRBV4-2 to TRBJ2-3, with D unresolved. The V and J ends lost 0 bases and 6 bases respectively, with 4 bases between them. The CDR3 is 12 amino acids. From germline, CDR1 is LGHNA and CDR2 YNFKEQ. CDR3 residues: CASSQERDTQYF. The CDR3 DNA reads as TGTGCCAGCAGCCAAGAGCGGGATACGCAGTATTTT.

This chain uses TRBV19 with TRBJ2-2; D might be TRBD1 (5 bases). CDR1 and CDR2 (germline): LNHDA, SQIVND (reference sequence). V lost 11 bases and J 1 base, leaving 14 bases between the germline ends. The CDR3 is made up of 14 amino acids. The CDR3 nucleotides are TGTGCCGCCCAGGGCGGATGGAACACCGGGGAGCTGTTTTTT. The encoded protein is CAAQGGWNTGELFF.

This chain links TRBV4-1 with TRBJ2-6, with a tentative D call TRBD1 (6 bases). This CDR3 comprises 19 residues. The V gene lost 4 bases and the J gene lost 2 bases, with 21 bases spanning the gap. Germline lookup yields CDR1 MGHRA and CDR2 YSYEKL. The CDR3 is CASSRWTDQGVPGANVLTF. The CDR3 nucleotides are TGCGCCAGCAGCCGGTGGACAGATCAGGGAGTTCCTGGGGCCAACGTCCTGACTTTC.

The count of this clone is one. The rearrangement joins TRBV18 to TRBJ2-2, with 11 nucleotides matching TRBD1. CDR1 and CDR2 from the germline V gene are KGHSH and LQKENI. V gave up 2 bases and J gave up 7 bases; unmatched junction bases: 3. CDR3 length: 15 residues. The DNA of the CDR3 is TGTGCCAGCTCACCAGGACAGGGGGCCGTCGGGGAGCTGTTTTTT. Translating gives CASSPGQGAVGELFF.

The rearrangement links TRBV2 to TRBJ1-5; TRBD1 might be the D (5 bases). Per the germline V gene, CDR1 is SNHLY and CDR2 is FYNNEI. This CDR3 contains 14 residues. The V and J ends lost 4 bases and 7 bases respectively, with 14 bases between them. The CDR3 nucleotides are TGTGCCAGCAGTGCAGGGATAGAGGGCCAGCCCCAGCATTTT. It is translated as CASSAGIEGQPQHF.

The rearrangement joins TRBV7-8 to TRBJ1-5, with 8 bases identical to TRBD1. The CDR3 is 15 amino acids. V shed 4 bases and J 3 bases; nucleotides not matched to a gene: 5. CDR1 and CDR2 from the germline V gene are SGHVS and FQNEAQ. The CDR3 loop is CASSSGTGLNQPQHF. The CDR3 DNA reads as TGTGCCAGCAGCTCCGGGACAGGACTCAATCAGCCCCAGCATTTT.

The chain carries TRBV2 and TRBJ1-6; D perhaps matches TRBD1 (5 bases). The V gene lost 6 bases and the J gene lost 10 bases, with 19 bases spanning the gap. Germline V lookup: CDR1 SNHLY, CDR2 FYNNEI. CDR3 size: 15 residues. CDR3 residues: CASSDPPYGGSPLHF. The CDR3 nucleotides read TGTGCCAGCAGCGATCCTCCCTACGGGGGATCACCCCTCCACTTT.